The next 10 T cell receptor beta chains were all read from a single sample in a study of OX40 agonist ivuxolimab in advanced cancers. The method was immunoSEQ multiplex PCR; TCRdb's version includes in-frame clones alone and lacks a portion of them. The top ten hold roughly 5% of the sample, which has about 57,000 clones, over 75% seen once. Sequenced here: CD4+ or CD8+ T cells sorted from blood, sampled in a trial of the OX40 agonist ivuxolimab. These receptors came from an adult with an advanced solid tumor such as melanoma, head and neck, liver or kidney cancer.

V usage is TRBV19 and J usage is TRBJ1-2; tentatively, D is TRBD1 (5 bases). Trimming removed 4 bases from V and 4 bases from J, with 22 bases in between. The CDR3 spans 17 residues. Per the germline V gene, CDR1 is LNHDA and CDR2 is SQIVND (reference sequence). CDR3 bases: TGTGCCAGTAGTAGCGGGGGGGGTTCTATAAGCCCCTATGGCTACACCTTC. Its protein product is CASSSGGGSISPYGYTF.

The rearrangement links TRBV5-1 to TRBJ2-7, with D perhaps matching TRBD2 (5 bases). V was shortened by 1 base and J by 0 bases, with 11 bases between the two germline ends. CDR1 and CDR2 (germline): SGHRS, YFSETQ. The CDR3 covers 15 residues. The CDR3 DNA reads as TGCGCCAGCAGCTTGACCCCGGGATCCTCCTACGAGCAGTACTTC. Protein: CASSLTPGSSYEQYF.

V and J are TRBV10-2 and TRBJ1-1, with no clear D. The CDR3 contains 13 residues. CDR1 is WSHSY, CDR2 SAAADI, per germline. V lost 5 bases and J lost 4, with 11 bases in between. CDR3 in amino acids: CASSLGQVTEAFF. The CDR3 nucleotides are TGCGCCAGCAGTTTGGGCCAGGTCACTGAAGCTTTCTTT.

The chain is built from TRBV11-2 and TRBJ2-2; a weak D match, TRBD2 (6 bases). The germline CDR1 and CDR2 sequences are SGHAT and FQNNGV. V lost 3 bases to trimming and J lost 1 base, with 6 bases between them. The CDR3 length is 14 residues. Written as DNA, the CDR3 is TGTGCCAGCAGCTTTAGCGGGAACACCGGGGAGCTGTTTTTT. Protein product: CASSFSGNTGELFF.

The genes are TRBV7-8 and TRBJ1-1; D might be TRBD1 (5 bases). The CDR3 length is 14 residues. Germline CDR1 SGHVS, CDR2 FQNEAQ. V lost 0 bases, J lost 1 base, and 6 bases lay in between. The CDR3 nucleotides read TGTGCCAGCAGCTTAGCTGGGGCGAACACTGAAGCTTTCTTT. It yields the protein CASSLAGANTEAFF. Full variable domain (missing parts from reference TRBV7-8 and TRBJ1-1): GAGVSQSPRYKVAKRGQDVALRCDPISGHVSLFWYQQALGQGPEFLTYFQNEAQLDKSGLPSDRFFAERPEGSVSTLKIQRTQQEDSAVYLCASSLAGANTEAFFGQGTRLTVV.

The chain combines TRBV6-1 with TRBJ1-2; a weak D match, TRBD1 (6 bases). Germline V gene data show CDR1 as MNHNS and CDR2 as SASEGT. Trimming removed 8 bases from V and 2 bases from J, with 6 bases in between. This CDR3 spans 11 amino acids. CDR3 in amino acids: CASDRNYGYTF. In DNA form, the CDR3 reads TGTGCCAGCGACAGGAACTATGGCTACACCTTC.

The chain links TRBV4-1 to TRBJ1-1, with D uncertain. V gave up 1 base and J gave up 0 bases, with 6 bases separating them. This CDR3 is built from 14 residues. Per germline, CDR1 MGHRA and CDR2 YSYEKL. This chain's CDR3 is CASSQGPVNTEAFF. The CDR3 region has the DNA TGCGCCAGCAGCCAAGGGCCAGTGAACACTGAAGCTTTCTTT.

The chain's CDR3 is CASSRGLAGGPGSEETQYF. The CDR3 coding sequence is TGTGCCAGCAGCCGCGGACTAGCGGGGGGGCCTGGGTCAGAAGAGACCCAGTACTTC. The chain links TRBV11-2 to TRBJ2-5; 15 nucleotides align to TRBD2. The CDR3 has 19 amino acids. Germline V gives CDR1 SGHAT, CDR2 FQNNGV. The J segment lost 3 bases and the V segment lost 5 bases, leaving 13 bases of the junction unmatched.

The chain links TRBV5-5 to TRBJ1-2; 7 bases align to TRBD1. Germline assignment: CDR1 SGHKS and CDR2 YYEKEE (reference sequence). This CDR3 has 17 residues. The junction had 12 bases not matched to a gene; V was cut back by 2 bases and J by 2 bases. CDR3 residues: CASSLPTGMNLNYGYTF. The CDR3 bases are TGTGCCAGCAGCTTACCGACAGGGATGAACTTAAACTATGGCTACACCTTC.

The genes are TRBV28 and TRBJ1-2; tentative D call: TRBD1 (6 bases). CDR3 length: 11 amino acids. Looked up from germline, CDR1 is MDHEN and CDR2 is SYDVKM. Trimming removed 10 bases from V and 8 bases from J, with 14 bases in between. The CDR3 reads CATSGVLGYTF. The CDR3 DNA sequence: TGTGCCACATCAGGGGTGCTGGGCTACACCTTC.